The T cell receptor (beta chain) described here comes from a study of CD8+CD57+ T cells in acquired aplastic anemia. The overall study: Sorted CD4+ plus CD8+ cells gave DNA averaging around 3 ug.

Genomic DNA templated the TCR beta VDJ and CDR3 profiling. TCRdb redid the calling of the reads with MiXCR, one entry per CDR3 protein. Of approximately 180,000 distinct CDR3 sequences in the sample, less than 60% are singletons; the top ten hold about 1.8%. For sequencing, patients were chosen who had shown expansion of CD8+CD57+ cells by flow cytometry. Receipt of therapy had not occurred in any patient by the time of blood sampling. V shed 3 bases and J 1 base; nucleotides not matched to a gene: 5. The CDR3 runs to 14 residues. Per germline, CDR1 SQVTM and CDR2 ANQGSEA. This clonotype has a handful of counts.

Source material: sorted CD4+, CD8+, or CD8+CD57+ T cells (not recorded which) from PBMCs. V is TRBV29-1 and J is TRBJ2-7; 8 bases align to TRBD1. This clonotype was obtained from a human donor with aplastic anemia. In nucleotides, the CDR3 is TGCAGCGTTGACACAGGGACAGGATCCTACGAGCAGTACTTC. Translation gives CSVDTGTGSYEQYF.